The present entry profiles one T cell receptor (beta chain) with its context. The record originates from a study of T-cell reconstitution after alpha-beta-depleted transplantation in children. V gave up 8 bases and J gave up 0 bases, with 17 bases separating them. This CDR3 contains 17 residues. The germline CDR1 and CDR2 sequences are SEHNR and FQNEAQ (reference sequence). Unique molecular identifiers featured in how the TCRbeta library was prepared. TCRdb ran MiXCR on the PCR reads and lists one entry per CDR3 protein. The table lists hundreds of thousands of distinct CDR3 sequences, 15% to 20% of them singletons.

The chain recombines TRBV7-9 with TRBJ2-6; a possible D gene is TRBD2 (6 bases). The sequencing used PBMCs, mostly from graft donor cells, collected 360 days after TCRalphabeta/CD19-depleted stem cell transplant. The receptor was derived from a male patient aged 10 to 17 who had a stem cell transplant for acute lymphoblastic leukemia, so the T cells may come from the graft donor. CDR3 DNA: TGTGCCAGCGTGGTTCGGAGGGTGAGCTCTGGGGCCAACGTCCTGACTTTC. It translates to CASVVRRVSSGANVLTF.